A selection of T cell receptor beta chains follows, all from one sample in a study of cytomegalovirus exposure and HLA in healthy donors. The table came from immunoSEQ multiplex PCR; TCRdb's copy has only in-frame clones and leaves some out. Found here are under 150,000 clones, roughly three quarters of them singletons; the top ten hold about 1.1%. Specimen: PBMCs. Receptors originate from a male donor in good health and CMV-seronegative. CDR3s include the opening cysteine and the closing phenylalanine or tryptophan. D genes are given only for firm matches.

>NA|NA|TRBV14
CASSPLTLDYEQYF
>TRBJ2-1|TRBD2|TRBV29-1
CSVERWGGTTYNEQFF
>TRBJ2-5|NA|TRBV18
CASSPLGSGETQYF
>TRBJ2-3|NA|TRBV7-9
CASSLVGAGTDTQYF
>TRBJ2-6|NA|TRBV19
CASSIVWASGANVLTF
>TRBJ2-5|TRBD2|TRBV7-8
CASSLGRGGMETQYF
>TRBJ1-5|TRBD1|TRBV2
CASEGQVSNQPQHF
>TRBJ1-2|TRBD1|TRBV4-3
CASSQRQGNYGYTF
>TRBJ2-2|NA|TRBV5-4
CASSPRMTGAGELFF
>TRBJ1-6|NA|TRBV5-4
CASRAWEVGGNSPLHF
>TRBJ1-2|NA|TRBV5-1
CASSISGLPNYGYTF
>TRBJ2-3|NA|TRBV9
CASSVRAGRGADTQYF
>TRBJ2-7|TRBD1|TRBV2
CASSRRDRGYEQYF
>TRBJ2-5|NA|TRBV7-9
CASSLSQDYRWGSQYF
>TRBJ2-1|TRBD2|TRBV7-9
CASSSGGSHGNEQFF
>TRBJ1-2|TRBD1|TRBV5-4
CASSLQGGGPNYGYTF
>TRBJ2-5|NA|TRBV6-6
CASSYSKGVEEETQYF
>TRBJ1-2|TRBD1|TRBV4-2
CASSQPQGSDYGYTF
>TRBJ2-1|TRBD2|TRBV10-3
CAVDSSGGAYNEQFF
>TRBJ2-1|TRBD1|TRBV9
CASSVEEGAIYNEQFF
>TRBJ2-7|TRBD1|TRBV29-1
CSVEGDRVNQYEQYF
>TRBJ1-2|NA|TRBV6-6
CASRTAGREDGYTF